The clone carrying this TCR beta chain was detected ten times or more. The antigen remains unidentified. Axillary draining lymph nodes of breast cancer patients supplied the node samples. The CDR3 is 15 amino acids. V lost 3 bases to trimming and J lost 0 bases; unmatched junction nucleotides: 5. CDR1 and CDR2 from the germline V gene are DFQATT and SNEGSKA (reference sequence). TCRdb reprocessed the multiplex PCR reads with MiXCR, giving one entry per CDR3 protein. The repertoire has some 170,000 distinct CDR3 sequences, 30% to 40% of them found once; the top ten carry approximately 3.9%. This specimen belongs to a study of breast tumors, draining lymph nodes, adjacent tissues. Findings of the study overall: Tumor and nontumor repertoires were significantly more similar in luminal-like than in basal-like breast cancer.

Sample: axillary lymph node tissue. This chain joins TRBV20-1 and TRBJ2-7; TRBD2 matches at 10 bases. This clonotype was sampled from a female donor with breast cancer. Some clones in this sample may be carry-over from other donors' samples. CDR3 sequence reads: CSARLAGVISYEQYF. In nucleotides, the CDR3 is TGCAGTGCTAGGCTAGCGGGGGTAATCTCCTACGAGCAGTACTTC.